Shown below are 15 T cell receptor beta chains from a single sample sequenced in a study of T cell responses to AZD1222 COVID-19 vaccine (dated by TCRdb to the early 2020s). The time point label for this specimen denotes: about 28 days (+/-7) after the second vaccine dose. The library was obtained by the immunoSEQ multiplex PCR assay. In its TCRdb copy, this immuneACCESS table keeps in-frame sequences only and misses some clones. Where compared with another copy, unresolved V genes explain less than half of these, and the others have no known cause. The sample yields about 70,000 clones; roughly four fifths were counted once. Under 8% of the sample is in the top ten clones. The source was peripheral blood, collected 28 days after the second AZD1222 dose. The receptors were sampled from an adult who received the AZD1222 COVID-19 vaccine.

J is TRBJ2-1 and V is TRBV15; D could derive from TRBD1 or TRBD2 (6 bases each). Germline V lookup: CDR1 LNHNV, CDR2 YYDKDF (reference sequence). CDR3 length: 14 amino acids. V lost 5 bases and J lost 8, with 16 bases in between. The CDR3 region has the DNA TGTGCCACCAGCGTGCGGGACACCTTGGATGAGCAGTTCTTC. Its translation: CATSVRDTLDEQFF.

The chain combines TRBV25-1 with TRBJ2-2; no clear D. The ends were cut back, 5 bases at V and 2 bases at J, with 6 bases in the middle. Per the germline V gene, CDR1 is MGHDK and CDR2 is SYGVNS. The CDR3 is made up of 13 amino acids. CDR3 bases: TGTGCCAGCAGTCCACAAAACACCGGGGAGCTGTTTTTT. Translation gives CASSPQNTGELFF.

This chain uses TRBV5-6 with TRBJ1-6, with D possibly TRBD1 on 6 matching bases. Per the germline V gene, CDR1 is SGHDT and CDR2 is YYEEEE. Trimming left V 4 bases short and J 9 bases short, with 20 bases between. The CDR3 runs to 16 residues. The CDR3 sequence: CASSPRGGAWGSPLHF. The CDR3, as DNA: TGTGCCAGCAGCCCCCGGGGGGGGGCGTGGGGTTCACCCCTCCACTTT. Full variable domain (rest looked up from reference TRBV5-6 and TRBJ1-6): DAGVTQSPTHLIKTRGQQVTLRCSPKSGHDTVSWYQQALGQGPQFIFQYYEEEERQRGNFPDRFSGHQFPNYSSELNVNALLLGDSALYLCASSPRGGAWGSPLHFGNGTRLTVT.

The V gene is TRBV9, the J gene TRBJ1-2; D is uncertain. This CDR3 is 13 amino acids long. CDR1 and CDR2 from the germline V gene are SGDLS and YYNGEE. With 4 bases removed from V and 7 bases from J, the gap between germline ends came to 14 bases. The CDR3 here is CASSPWEESGYTF. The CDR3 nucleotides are TGTGCCAGCAGCCCCTGGGAGGAATCTGGCTACACCTTC. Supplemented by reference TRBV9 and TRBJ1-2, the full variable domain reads DSGVTQTPKHLITATGQRVTLRCSPRSGDLSVYWYQQSLDQGLQFLIQYYNGEERAKGNILERFSAQQFPDLHSELNLSSLELGDSALYFCASSPWEESGYTFGSGTRLTVV.

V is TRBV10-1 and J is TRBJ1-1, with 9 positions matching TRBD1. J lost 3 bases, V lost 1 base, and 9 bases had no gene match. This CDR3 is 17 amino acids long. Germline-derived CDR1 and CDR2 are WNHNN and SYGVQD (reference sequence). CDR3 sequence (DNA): TGCGCCAGCAGTGAGTTCTCCCACACAGGGGGCTACACTGAAGCTTTCTTT. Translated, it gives CASSEFSHTGGYTEAFF.

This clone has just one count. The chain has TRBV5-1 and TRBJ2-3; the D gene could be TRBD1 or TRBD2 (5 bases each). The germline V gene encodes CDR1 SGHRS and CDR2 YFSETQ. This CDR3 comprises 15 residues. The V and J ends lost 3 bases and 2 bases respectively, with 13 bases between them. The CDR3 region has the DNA TGCGCCAGCAGCTGGGGCCAGGGACCCACAGATACGCAGTATTTT. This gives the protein CASSWGQGPTDTQYF.

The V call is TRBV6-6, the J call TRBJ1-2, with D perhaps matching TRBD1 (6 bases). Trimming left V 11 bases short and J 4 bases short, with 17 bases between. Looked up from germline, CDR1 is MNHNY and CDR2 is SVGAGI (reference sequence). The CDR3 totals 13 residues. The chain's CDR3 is CAYRPFRGYGYTF. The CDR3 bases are TGTGCCTACCGACCTTTCAGGGGCTATGGCTACACCTTC.

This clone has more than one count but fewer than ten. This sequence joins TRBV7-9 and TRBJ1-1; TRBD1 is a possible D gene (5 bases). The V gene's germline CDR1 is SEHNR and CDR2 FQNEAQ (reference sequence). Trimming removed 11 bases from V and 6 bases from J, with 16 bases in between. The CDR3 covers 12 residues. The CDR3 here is CAGRLQDSEAFF. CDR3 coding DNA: TGTGCCGGACGATTACAGGATTCTGAAGCTTTCTTT.

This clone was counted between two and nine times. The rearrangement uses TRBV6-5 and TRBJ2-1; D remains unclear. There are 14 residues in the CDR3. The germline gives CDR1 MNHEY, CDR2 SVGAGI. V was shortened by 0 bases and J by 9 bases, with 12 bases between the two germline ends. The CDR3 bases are TGTGCCAGCAGTTACTCGATTGTGTGGGGTGAGCAGTTCTTC. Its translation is CASSYSIVWGEQFF.

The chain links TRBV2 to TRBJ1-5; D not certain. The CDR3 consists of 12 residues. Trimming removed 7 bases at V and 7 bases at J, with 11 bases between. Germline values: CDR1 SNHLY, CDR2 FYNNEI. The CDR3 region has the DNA TGTGCCAGCACAGAGTTGGGGCAGCCCCAGCATTTT. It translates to CASTELGQPQHF.

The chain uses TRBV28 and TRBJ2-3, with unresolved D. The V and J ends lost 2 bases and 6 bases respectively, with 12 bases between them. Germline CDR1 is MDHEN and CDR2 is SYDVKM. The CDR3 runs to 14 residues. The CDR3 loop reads CASSLEAVVDTQYF. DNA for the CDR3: TGTGCCAGCAGTTTAGAGGCGGTCGTGGATACGCAGTATTTT.

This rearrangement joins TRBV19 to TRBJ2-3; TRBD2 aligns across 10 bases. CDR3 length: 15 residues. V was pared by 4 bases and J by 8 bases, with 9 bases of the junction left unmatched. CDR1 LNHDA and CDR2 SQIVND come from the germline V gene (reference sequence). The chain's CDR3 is CASSTSGGASSTQYF. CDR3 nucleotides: TGTGCCAGTAGTACGAGCGGGGGGGCGTCGAGTACGCAGTATTTT.

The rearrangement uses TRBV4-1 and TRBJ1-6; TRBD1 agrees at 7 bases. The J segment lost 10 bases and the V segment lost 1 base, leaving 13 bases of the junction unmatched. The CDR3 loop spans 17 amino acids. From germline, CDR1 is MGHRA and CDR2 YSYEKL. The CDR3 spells CASSQVGGGQSGSPLHF. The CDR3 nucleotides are TGCGCCAGCAGCCAAGTAGGGGGGGGACAGTCTGGATCACCCCTCCACTTT.

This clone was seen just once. CDR3 nucleotides: TGCGCCAGCAGCCAAGATCTCGGCAGGGGTGGCTCACCCCTCCACTTT. Translation gives CASSQDLGRGGSPLHF. J is TRBJ1-6 and V is TRBV4-3, with D perhaps matching TRBD1 (6 bases). From germline, CDR1 is LGHNA and CDR2 YSLEER. The CDR3 is made up of 16 amino acids. The V and J ends lost 0 bases and 10 bases respectively, with 16 bases between them.

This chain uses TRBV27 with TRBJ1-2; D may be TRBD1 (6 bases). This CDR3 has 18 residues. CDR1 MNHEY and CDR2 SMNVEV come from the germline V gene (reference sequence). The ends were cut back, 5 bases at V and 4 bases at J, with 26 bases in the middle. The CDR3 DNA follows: TGTGCCAGCAGTCTGGGGCGGGTTCGGGGGCCCGATCGCTATGGCTACACCTTC. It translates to CASSLGRVRGPDRYGYTF.